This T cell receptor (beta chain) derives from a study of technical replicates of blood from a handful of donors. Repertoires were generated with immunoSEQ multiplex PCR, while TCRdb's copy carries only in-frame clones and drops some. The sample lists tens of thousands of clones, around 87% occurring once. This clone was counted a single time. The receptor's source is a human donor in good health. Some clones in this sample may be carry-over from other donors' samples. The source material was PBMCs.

The CDR3 loop is CASSPSRQSPYEQYF. The CDR3 region has the DNA TGTGCCAGCTCACCAAGTCGACAGAGCCCCTACGAGCAGTACTTC. This chain joins TRBV18 and TRBJ2-7; D may be TRBD1 (5 bases). The CDR3 has 15 amino acids. Germline values: CDR1 KGHSH, CDR2 LQKENI. The ends were cut back, 2 bases at V and 2 bases at J, with 13 bases in the middle. Supplemented by reference TRBV18 and TRBJ2-7, the full variable domain reads NAGVMQNPRHLVRRRGQEARLRCSPMKGHSHVYWYRQLPEEGLKFMVYLQKENIIDESGMPKERFSAEFPKEGPSILRIQQVVRGDSAAYFCASSPSRQSPYEQYFGPGTRLTVT.